This T cell receptor beta chain stems from a study of T cell changes during pregnancy in multiple sclerosis. The V gene's germline CDR1 is SQVTM and CDR2 ANQGSEA. V lost 4 bases to trimming and J lost 4 bases, with 17 bases between them. This CDR3 is built from 14 residues. The table came from immunoSEQ multiplex PCR; TCRdb's copy has only in-frame clones and leaves some out. The sample lists over 65,000 clones; about 91% were seen once. V and J are TRBV29-1 and TRBJ2-7; the D is unclear. Material: peripheral blood, obtained in the first trimester of pregnancy. This receptor was identified in a female donor in good health, enrolled as a control in a pregnancy study. In DNA, the CDR3 is TGCAGCGTTGGTTTGCAGTCCTTAAGATACGAGCAGTACTTC. This translates into CSVGLQSLRYEQYF.